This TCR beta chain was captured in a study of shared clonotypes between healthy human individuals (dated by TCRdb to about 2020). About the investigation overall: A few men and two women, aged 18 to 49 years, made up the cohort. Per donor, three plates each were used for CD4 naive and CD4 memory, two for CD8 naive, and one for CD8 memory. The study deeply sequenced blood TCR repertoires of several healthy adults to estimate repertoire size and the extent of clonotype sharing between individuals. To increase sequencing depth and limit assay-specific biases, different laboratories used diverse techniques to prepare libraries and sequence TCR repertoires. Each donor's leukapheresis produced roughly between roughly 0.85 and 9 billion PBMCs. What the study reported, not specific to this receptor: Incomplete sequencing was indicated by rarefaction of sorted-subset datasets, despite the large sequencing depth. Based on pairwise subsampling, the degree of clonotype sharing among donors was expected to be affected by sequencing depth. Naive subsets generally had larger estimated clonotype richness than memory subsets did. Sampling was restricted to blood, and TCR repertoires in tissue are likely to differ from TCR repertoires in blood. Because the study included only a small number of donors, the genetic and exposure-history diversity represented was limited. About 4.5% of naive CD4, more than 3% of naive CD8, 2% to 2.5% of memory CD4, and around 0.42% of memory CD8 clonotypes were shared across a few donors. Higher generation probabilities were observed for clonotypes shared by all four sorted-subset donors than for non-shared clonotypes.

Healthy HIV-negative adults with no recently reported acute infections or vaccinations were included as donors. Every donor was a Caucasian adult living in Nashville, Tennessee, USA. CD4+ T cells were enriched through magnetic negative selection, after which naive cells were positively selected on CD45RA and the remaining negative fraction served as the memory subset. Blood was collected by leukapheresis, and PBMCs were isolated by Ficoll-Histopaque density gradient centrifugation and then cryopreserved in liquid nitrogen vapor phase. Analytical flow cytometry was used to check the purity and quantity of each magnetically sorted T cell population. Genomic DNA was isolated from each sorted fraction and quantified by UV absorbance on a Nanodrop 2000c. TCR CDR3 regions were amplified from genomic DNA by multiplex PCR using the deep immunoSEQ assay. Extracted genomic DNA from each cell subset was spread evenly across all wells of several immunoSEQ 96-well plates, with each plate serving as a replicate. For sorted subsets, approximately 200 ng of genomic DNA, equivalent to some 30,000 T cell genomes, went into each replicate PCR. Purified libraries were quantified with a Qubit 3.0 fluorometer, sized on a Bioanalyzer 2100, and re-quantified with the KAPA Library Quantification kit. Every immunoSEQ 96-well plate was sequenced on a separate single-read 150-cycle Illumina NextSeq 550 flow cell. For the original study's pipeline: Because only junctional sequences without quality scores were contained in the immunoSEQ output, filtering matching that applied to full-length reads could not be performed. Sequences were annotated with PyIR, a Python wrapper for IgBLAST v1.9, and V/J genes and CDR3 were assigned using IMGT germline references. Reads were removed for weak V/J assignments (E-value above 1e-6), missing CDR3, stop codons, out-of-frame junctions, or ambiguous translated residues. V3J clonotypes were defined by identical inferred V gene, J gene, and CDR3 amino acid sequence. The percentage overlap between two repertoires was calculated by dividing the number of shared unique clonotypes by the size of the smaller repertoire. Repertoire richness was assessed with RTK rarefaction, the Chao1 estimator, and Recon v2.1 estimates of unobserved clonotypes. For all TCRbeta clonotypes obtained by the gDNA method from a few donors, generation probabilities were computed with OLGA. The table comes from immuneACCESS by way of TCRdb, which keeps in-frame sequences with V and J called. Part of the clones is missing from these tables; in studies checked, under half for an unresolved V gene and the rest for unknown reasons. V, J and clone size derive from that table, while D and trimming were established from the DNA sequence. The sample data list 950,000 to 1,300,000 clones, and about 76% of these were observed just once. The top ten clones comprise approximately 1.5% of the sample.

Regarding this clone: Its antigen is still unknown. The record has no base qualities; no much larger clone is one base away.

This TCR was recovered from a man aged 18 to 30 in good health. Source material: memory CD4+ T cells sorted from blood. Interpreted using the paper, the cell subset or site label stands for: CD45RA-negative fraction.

DNA sequence: TGTGCCAGCAGCCCTCAGCTAGCGGGGGGGCGGGAGACCCAGTACTTC. It is translated as CASSPQLAGGRETQYF. Here the chain combines TRBV11-2 and TRBJ2-5; 12 bases in the junction line up with TRBD2. Unmatched junction bases come to 9, with V trimmed by 5 bases and J by 5 bases. Taken from cysteine to phenylalanine, the CDR3 has 16 residues. Solely the CDR3 DNA is kept, with 48 bases framed from the first base. Sequences SGHAT (CDR1) and FQNNGV (CDR2) are obtained from the germline V gene.